These T cell receptor beta chains were read from a single sample in a study of blood T cell repertoires in COVID-19. Only in-frame clones appear in the TCRdb table, and some are missing; sequencing was by immunoSEQ multiplex PCR. The sample holds some 15,000 clones, around 75% seen once. The sample comprised peripheral blood. The origin of the receptors is a man in his 60s with acute or convalescent COVID-19. Both conserved end residues are part of each CDR3. D genes are given only for firm matches. Only part of the rows carry a size: once, few, many, or a class if the clone is expanded.

TRBV6-5	.	TRBJ1-1	.	TGTGCCAGCAGAGTTGATCCGAGCATGAACACTGAAGCTTTCTTT	CASRVDPSMNTEAFF
TRBV7-3	.	TRBJ2-1	TRBD2	TGTGCCAGCAGCTCGGGACTAGGTGTCGATGAGCAGTTCTTC	CASSSGLGVDEQFF
TRBV2	.	TRBJ1-2	TRBD1	TGTGCCAGCAGTCCGCGCCGGACAGGGGAGACTGGCTACACCTTC	CASSPRRTGETGYTF
TRBV15	.	TRBJ1-5	.	TGTGCCACCAGCAGAGATCCAGGGGGCAATCAGCCCCAGCATTTT	CATSRDPGGNQPQHF
TRBV6-1	.	TRBJ1-5	TRBD1	TGTGCCAGCAGTGACCTCATCCCCCGGGACAGGTCCAATCAGCCCCAGCATTTT	CASSDLIPRDRSNQPQHF
TRBV7-2	.	TRBJ2-5	TRBD2	TGTGCCAGCAGCTTGGGACTACAAGAGACCCAGTACTTC	CASSLGLQETQYF
TRBV5-4	medium-sized	TRBJ1-1	TRBD1	TGTGCCAGCAGCTACAGGGGCACTGAAGCTTTCTTT	CASSYRGTEAFF
TRBV19	.	TRBJ2-1	.	TGTGCCAGTAGCAGGACTGGCCCCGATAATGAGCAGTTCTTC	CASSRTGPDNEQFF
TRBV6-5	.	TRBJ1-2	.	TGTGCCAGCAGCTTTCGGGGGGCGAATGGCTACACCTTC	CASSFRGANGYTF
TRBV10-3	few	TRBJ1-5	.	TGTGCCATCACGGCGGATAGCAATCAGCCCCAGCATTTT	CAITADSNQPQHF
TRBV5-1	.	TRBJ2-7	TRBD1	TGCGCCAGCAGCTTGGGCATGGTGTGGGGACAGAAAAACTACGAGCAGTACTTC	CASSLGMVWGQKNYEQYF
TRBV18	.	TRBJ2-2	TRBD2	TGTGCCAGCTCACCACTGGGACTAGCGGGGATATCAAAGACGAACACCGGGGAGCTGTTTTTT	CASSPLGLAGISKTNTGELFF
TRBV7-2	.	TRBJ2-7	TRBD1	TGTGCCAGCAGCAAAGCCGGGACAGGGTTCCACGAGCAGTACTTC	CASSKAGTGFHEQYF
TRBV19	.	TRBJ2-1	.	TGTGCCAGTAGTATGGGCCAGGTGACCTACAATGAGCAGTTCTTC	CASSMGQVTYNEQFF
TRBV18	.	TRBJ1-1	.	TGTGCCAGCTCACCCTCAAAACTAACCCTGGGAGGAACTGAAGCTTTCTTT	CASSPSKLTLGGTEAFF
TRBV6-1	.	TRBJ2-7	TRBD2	TGTGCCAGCAGTGCCACTAGCGGGGGGACTTACTACGAGCAGTACTTC	CASSATSGGTYYEQYF
TRBV6-2/TRBV6-3	.	TRBJ1-6	.	TGTGCCAGCAGTTACCTGCCAAGGGAGGGTTCACCCCTCCACTTT	CASSYLPREGSPLHF
TRBV7-3	.	TRBJ2-7	TRBD1	TGTGCCAGCAGCTTAATCGACAGGGACGAGCAGTACTTC	CASSLIDRDEQYF
TRBV11-2	.	TRBJ1-1	.	TGTGCCAGCAGCTTATCGTGGCAGGGAATGAACACTGAAGCTTTCTTT	CASSLSWQGMNTEAFF
TRBV18	few	TRBJ1-2	.	TGTGCCAGCTCACCCGACCTAAGGGGAAATGGCTACACCTTC	CASSPDLRGNGYTF
TRBV5-1	.	TRBJ1-1	TRBD1	TGCGCCAGCAGCCTCAGGGGGTATGACACTGAAGCTTTCTTT	CASSLRGYDTEAFF
TRBV5-6	.	TRBJ2-4	.	TGTGCCAGCAGCTTGTCAGGACCGGGACTCATTCAGTACTTC	CASSLSGPGLIQYF
TRBV2	.	TRBJ2-3	.	TGTGCCAGCAGTGACAGGGGGGCAGATACGCAGTATTTT	CASSDRGADTQYF
TRBV6-2/TRBV6-3	.	TRBJ1-5	TRBD1	TGTGCCAGCAGTTACGACAACAGGGGCGGTCAGCCCCAGCATTTT	CASSYDNRGGQPQHF
TRBV6-5	.	TRBJ2-3	.	TGTGCCAGCAGTTACTCGGTTGGGACACTCACAGATACGCAGTATTTT	CASSYSVGTLTDTQYF
TRBV10-3	.	TRBJ2-7	TRBD2	TGTGCCATCAGGGAGACTAGCGGGGGCCACTACGAGCAGTACTTC	CAIRETSGGHYEQYF
TRBV5-1	.	TRBJ2-1	.	TGCGCCAGCAGCTTGCGGGGGCTAGCGGCTAACAATGAGCAGTTCTTC	CASSLRGLAANNEQFF
TRBV6-6	.	TRBJ2-1	.	TGTGCCAGCAGGCGCCCGTACAATGAGCAGTTCTTC	CASRRPYNEQFF
TRBV5-5	.	TRBJ1-5	.	TGTGCCAGCAGCTTGGTGGGGCCAGGGAGCAATCAGCCCCAGCATTTT	CASSLVGPGSNQPQHF
TRBV7-2	few	TRBJ1-2	.	TGTGCCAGCAGCTTAGAATTGGTACAGGGCATCATCACCGTTGGCTACACCTTC	CASSLELVQGIITVGYTF
TRBV9	.	TRBJ2-3	TRBD2	TGTGCCAGCAGCGTAGAGGGACTAGCGGGGGTCAGTGATACGCAGTATTTT	CASSVEGLAGVSDTQYF
TRBV13	few	TRBJ2-7	TRBD2	TGTGCCAGCAGCGGTCCTAGCGGACGGGCCGAGCAGTACTTC	CASSGPSGRAEQYF